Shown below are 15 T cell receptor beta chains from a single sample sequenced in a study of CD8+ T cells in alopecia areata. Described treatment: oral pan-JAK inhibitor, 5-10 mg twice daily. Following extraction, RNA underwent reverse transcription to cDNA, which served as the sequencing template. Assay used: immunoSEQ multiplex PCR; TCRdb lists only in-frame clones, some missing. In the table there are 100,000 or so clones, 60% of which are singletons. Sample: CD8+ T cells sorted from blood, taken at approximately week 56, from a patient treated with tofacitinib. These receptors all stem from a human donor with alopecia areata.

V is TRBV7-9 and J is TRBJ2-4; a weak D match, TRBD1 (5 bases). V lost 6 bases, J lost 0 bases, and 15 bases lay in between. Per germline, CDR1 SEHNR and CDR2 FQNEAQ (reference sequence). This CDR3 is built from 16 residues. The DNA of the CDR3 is TGTGCCAGCAGTCCCCGACAGACCTTAGCCAAAAACATTCAGTACTTC. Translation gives CASSPRQTLAKNIQYF.

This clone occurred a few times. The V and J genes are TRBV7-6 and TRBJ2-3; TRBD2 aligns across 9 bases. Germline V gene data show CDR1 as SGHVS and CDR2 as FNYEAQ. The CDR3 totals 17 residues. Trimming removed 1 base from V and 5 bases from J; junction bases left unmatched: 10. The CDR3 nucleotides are TGTGCCAGCAGCTTAGAAGGGGGACTAGCAGGTCGAGATACGCAGTATTTT. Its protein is CASSLEGGLAGRDTQYF.

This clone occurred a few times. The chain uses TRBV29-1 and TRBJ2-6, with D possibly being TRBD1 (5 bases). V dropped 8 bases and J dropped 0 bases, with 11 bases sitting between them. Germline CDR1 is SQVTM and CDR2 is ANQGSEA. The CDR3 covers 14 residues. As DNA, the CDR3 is TGCAGCACCCAGGGAAGCTCTGGGGCCAACGTCCTGACTTTC. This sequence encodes CSTQGSSGANVLTF.

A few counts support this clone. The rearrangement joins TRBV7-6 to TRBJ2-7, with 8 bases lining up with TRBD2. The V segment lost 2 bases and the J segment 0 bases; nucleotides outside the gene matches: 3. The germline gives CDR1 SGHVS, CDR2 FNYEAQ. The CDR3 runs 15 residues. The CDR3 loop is CASSLSGGGSYEQYF. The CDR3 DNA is TGTGCCAGCAGCTTATCCGGGGGGGGCTCCTACGAGCAGTACTTC.

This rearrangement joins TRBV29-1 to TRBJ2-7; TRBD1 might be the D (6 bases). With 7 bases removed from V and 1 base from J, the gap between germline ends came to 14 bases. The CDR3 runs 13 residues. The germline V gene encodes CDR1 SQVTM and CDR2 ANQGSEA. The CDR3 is CSAVPDSSYEQYF. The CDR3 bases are TGCAGCGCCGTCCCGGACAGTTCCTACGAGCAGTACTTC.

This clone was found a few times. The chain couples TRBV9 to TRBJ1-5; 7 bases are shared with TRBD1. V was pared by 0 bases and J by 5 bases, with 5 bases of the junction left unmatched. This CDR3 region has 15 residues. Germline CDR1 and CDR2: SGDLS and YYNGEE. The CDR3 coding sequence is TGTGCCAGCAGCGTAGACGGGACAGAGGATCAGCCCCAGCATTTT. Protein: CASSVDGTEDQPQHF.

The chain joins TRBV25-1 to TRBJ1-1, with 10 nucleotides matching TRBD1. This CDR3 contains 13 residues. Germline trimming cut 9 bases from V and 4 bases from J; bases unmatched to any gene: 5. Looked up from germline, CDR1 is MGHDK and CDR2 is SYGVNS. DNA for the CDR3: TGTGCCAGACCCGGGACAGGGGCCACTGAAGCTTTCTTT. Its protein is CARPGTGATEAFF.

The CDR3 DNA sequence: TGTGCCAGCAGTTACGCAGGGGGTGAGACCCAGTACTTC. It specifies CASSYAGGETQYF. V usage is TRBV6-6 and J usage is TRBJ2-5; 7 nucleotides line up with TRBD1. Trimming at V came to 2 bases and at J to 5 bases, leaving 2 bases not matched to a gene. The germline gives CDR1 MNHNY, CDR2 SVGAGI (reference sequence). The CDR3 consists of 13 residues.

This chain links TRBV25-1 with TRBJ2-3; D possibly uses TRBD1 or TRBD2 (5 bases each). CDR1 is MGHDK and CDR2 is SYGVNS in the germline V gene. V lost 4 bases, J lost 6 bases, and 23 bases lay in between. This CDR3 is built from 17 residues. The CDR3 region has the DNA TGTGCCAGCAGTGGTCCGGACAAACTAGATTGGTCGGATACGCAGTATTTT. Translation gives CASSGPDKLDWSDTQYF.

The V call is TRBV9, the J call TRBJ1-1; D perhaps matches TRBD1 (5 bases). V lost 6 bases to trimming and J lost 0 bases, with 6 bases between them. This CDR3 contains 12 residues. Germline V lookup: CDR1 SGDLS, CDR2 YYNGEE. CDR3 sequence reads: CASTDMNTEAFF. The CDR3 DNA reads TGTGCCAGCACGGACATGAACACTGAAGCTTTCTTT.

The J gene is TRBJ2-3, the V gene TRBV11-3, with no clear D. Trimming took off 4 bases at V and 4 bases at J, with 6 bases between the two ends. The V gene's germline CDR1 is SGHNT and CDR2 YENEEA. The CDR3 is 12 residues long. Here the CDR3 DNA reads TGTGCCAGCAGCTCTTCCGCAGATACGCAGTATTTT. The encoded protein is CASSSSADTQYF.

The CDR3 sequence is CASSQDWPSVYNEQFF. DNA for the CDR3: TGCGCCAGCAGCCAAGATTGGCCTAGCGTTTACAATGAGCAGTTCTTC. The chain joins TRBV4-1 to TRBJ2-1; TRBD2 might be the D (6 bases). V was pared by 0 bases and J by 4 bases, with 13 bases between. In germline, CDR1 is MGHRA, CDR2 YSYEKL. The length of the CDR3 is 16 residues.

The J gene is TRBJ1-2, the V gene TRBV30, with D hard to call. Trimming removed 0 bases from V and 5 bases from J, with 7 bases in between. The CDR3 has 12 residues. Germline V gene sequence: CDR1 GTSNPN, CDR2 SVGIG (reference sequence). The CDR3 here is CAWSVISYGYTF. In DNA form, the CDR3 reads TGTGCCTGGAGTGTTATCTCTTATGGCTACACCTTC.

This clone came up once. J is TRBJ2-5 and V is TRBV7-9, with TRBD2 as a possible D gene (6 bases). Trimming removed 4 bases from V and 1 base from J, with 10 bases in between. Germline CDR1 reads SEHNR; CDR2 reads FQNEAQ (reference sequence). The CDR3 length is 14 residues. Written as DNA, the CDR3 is TGTGCCAGCAGCTCGGGACTGCCCCAAGAGACCCAGTACTTC. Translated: CASSSGLPQETQYF.

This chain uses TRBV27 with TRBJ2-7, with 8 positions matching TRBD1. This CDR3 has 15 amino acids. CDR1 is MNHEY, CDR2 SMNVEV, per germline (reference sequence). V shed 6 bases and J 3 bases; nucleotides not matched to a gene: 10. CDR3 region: CASRKRRDRYYEQYF. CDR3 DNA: TGTGCCAGCAGAAAGAGACGGGACAGGTACTACGAGCAGTACTTC.